These T cell receptor beta chains were read from a single sample in a study of cytomegalovirus exposure and HLA in healthy donors. The method was immunoSEQ multiplex PCR; TCRdb's version includes in-frame clones alone and lacks a portion of them. The table has 40,000 to 55,000 clones, 65% to 80% seen once. Sequenced sample: PBMCs. The receptors shown here come from a man aged 25 to 40 in good health and CMV-seronegative. Both conserved end residues are trimmed from each CDR3. Fields, in order: J gene, clone size, V gene, CDR3 protein. Size is stated for part of the rows, as once, few or many counts, or as a class when the clone is expanded.

J: TRBJ2-5; size: NA; V: TRBV4-1; CDR3: ASSQVREETQY
J: TRBJ2-7; size: NA; V: TRBV29-1; CDR3: SVEGGRDSYEQY
J: TRBJ1-2; size: NA; V: TRBV2; CDR3: ASRLGQNYGYT
J: TRBJ2-7; size: NA; V: TRBV27; CDR3: ASSPGGRAYEQY
J: TRBJ2-5; size: NA; V: TRBV5-1; CDR3: ASSPRLIQETQY
J: TRBJ2-7; size: few; V: TRBV18; CDR3: ASSPGDEQY
J: TRBJ2-1; size: few; V: TRBV10-2; CDR3: ASGTSGSYYNEQF
J: TRBJ2-7; size: once; V: TRBV9; CDR3: ASSVGAGSEQY
J: TRBJ2-2; size: NA; V: TRBV18; CDR3: ASSYTDRVGTGELF
J: TRBJ1-5; size: few; V: TRBV5-1; CDR3: ASSLSGDNQPQH
J: TRBJ2-1; size: few; V: TRBV7-9; CDR3: ASSRLAGNLGDEQF
J: TRBJ2-3; size: few; V: TRBV15; CDR3: ATSRDPGRSTQY
J: TRBJ2-1; size: NA; V: TRBV19; CDR3: ASSMGTGLAFYNEQF
J: TRBJ2-1; size: NA; V: TRBV5-1; CDR3: ASRGRNEQF
J: TRBJ2-1; size: NA; V: TRBV7-9; CDR3: ASSLQSGRRNEQF
J: TRBJ1-5; size: medium-sized; V: TRBV6-1; CDR3: ASSEGLYRGPQH
J: TRBJ1-1; size: NA; V: TRBV30; CDR3: AWSVLSNTEAF
J: TRBJ1-1; size: few; V: TRBV6-5; CDR3: ASRRDRGGTEAF
J: TRBJ2-3; size: once; V: TRBV5-1; CDR3: ASSSGLAGTDTQY
J: TRBJ2-5; size: NA; V: TRBV5-1; CDR3: ASSLAGQTGLVAETQY
J: TRBJ1-5; size: NA; V: TRBV6-5; CDR3: ASSNGRGQH
J: TRBJ1-5; size: once; V: TRBV27; CDR3: ARSGRGLFHQPQH
J: TRBJ1-5; size: NA; V: TRBV10-3; CDR3: AISEVVSNQPQH
J: TRBJ1-4; size: few; V: TRBV5-4; CDR3: ASSPRGGIKDEKLF
J: TRBJ1-3; size: NA; V: TRBV7-8; CDR3: ASSPYASGNTIY
J: TRBJ2-7; size: NA; V: TRBV27; CDR3: ASSPGQSSYEQY
J: TRBJ2-3; size: NA; V: TRBV11-2; CDR3: ASSRLAVRDTQY